The 26 T cell receptor beta chains reported below all come from one sample, sequenced in a study of radiotherapy plus CTLA-4 blockade in lung cancer. Here immunoSEQ multiplex PCR was the method, and the copy in TCRdb shows in-frame clones only, minus some. Of tens of thousands of clones in the sample, about four fifths were seen once. The sequencing here drew on peripheral blood, taken from a patient treated with radiotherapy plus ipilimumab. The receptor set was obtained from a human donor with non-small cell lung cancer that progressed on radiotherapy plus ipilimumab.

The J gene is TRBJ2-3, the V gene TRBV7-2; 7 nucleotides match TRBD2. This CDR3 region has 17 residues. V shed 5 bases and J 3 bases; nucleotides not matched to a gene: 14. Germline-derived CDR1 and CDR2 are SGHTA and FQGNSA. The CDR3 spells CASSPITGLAETDTQYF. For the CDR3, the DNA is TGTGCCAGCAGCCCAATCACGGGGCTAGCGGAGACAGATACGCAGTATTTT.

As concerns this clone: Relative to the germline gene, one junction end is altered; a read error may explain this. V gene TRBV6-5 combines with J gene TRBJ2-3, with TRBD1 as a possible D gene (5 bases). Germline CDR1 and CDR2: MNHEY and SVGAGI. CDR3 length: 16 residues. CDR3 bases: TGTGCCAGCAGTTACTCCGGACAACTCTACACAGATACGCAGTGTTTT. The encoded protein is CASSYSGQLYTDTQCF.

The chain carries TRBV18 and TRBJ1-2, with unresolved D. Between the trimmed V and J ends, which lost 2 bases and 4 bases, there was a span of 20 bases. In germline, CDR1 is KGHSH, CDR2 LQKENI. There are 17 residues in the CDR3. Here the CDR3 reads CASSPYRLGEFFYGYTF. CDR3 DNA sequence: TGTGCCAGCTCACCATATAGGTTGGGAGAGTTTTTCTATGGCTACACCTTC.

J is TRBJ1-2 and V is TRBV19; D ambiguous. Trimming pared 3 bases from V and 6 bases from J, leaving 8 bases between. This CDR3 is 12 amino acids long. Germline V lookup: CDR1 LNHDA, CDR2 SQIVND (reference sequence). CDR3 amino acids: CASSIVGNGYTF. CDR3 DNA sequence: TGTGCCAGTAGTATCGTAGGGAATGGCTACACCTTC.

CDR3 DNA sequence: TGTGCCAGCCAAGACAGGGTGAGAGACGAGCAGTACTTC. Encoded protein: CASQDRVRDEQYF. The chain carries TRBV2 and TRBJ2-7; 7 bases are shared with TRBD1. CDR3 length equals 13 residues. Germline assignment: CDR1 SNHLY and CDR2 FYNNEI. Trimming removed 8 bases from V and 5 bases from J; junction bases left unmatched: 9.

This chain links TRBV19 with TRBJ2-1; a possible D gene is TRBD2 (7 bases). V was clipped by 6 bases and J by 6 bases, with 15 bases between them. Germline V gives CDR1 LNHDA, CDR2 SQIVND (reference sequence). The CDR3 loop spans 14 amino acids. The DNA for the CDR3 is TGTGCCAGTAGAAGGCCAGGGGAGGGCAATGAGCAGTTCTTC. Translating gives CASRRPGEGNEQFF.

The rearrangement links TRBV11-3 to TRBJ2-7, with TRBD1 matching over 7 bases. The CDR3 has 16 amino acids. V gave up 4 bases and J gave up 3 bases; unmatched junction bases: 12. The germline V gene encodes CDR1 SGHNT and CDR2 YENEEA. In nucleotides, the CDR3 is TGTGCCAGCAGCTCCCGAAGACCGGGACAGAGCTACGAGCAGTACTTC. Amino acid sequence: CASSSRRPGQSYEQYF.

CDR3 DNA sequence: TGTGCCAGCAGAGTCGGTGTGACAACGCAGTATTTT. Its protein is CASRVGVTTQYF. V is TRBV5-8 and J is TRBJ2-3; D remains unclear. The CDR3 covers 12 residues. The V gene's germline CDR1 is SGHTS and CDR2 YDEGEE. V lost 5 bases to trimming and J lost 9 bases, with 13 bases between them.

The genes are TRBV7-2 and TRBJ1-5, with unresolved D. V lost 1 base, J lost 9 bases, and 13 bases lay in between. The CDR3 is 14 residues long. Looked up from germline, CDR1 is SGHTA and CDR2 is FQGNSA. The CDR3 DNA reads as TGTGCCAGCAGCTTAGTGGGTTCGAATTGGCCCCAGCATTTT. Protein product: CASSLVGSNWPQHF.

The chain carries TRBV10-3 and TRBJ2-3, with D unclear. The CDR3 length is 13 residues. Trimming pared 0 bases from V and 5 bases from J, leaving 6 bases between. CDR1 and CDR2 (germline): ENHRY, SYGVKD. The DNA of the CDR3 is TGTGCCATCAGTGAGTCGGCGGTAGATACGCAGTATTTT. It translates to CAISESAVDTQYF.

V gene TRBV27 combines with J gene TRBJ2-2, with TRBD2 matching over 7 bases. V was pared by 6 bases and J by 2 bases, with 3 bases of the junction left unmatched. The CDR3 totals 14 residues. Germline CDR1 MNHEY, CDR2 SMNVEV (reference sequence). The CDR3 coding sequence is TGTGCCAGCAGGAGCGGGACCAACACCGGGGAGCTGTTTTTT. Amino acids: CASRSGTNTGELFF.

The CDR3 is CASSEIGGSTDTQYF. Here the CDR3 DNA reads TGTGCCAGCAGTGAAATAGGTGGATCCACAGATACGCAGTATTTT. This chain uses TRBV2 with TRBJ2-3, with no clear D. CDR1 and CDR2 from the germline V gene are SNHLY and FYNNEI. Trimming pared 2 bases from V and 2 bases from J, leaving 11 bases between. This CDR3 spans 15 amino acids.

The chain carries TRBV7-9 and TRBJ1-5, with D hard to call. The CDR3 runs 12 residues. V was pared by 6 bases and J by 3 bases, with 6 bases between. Germline V lookup: CDR1 SEHNR, CDR2 FQNEAQ (reference sequence). The CDR3 coding sequence is TGTGCCAGCAGACGCGACAATCAGCCCCAGCATTTT. Encoded protein: CASRRDNQPQHF.

The chain uses TRBV7-3 and TRBJ1-3; D may be TRBD1 (5 bases). Trimming pared 4 bases from V and 4 bases from J, leaving 11 bases between. Germline CDR1 and CDR2: SGHTA and FQGTGA. This CDR3 spans 14 amino acids. CDR3: CASSSGTAGNTIYF. The CDR3 DNA reads as TGTGCCAGCAGCTCCGGGACCGCCGGAAACACCATATATTTT.

The chain links TRBV30 to TRBJ1-1, with D uncertain. The CDR3 spans 13 residues. The V end lost 4 bases, the J end lost 5 bases, and 14 bases lay between the germline ends. Germline CDR1 is GTSNPN and CDR2 is SVGIG (reference sequence). The CDR3 DNA reads TGTGCCTGGAAGCGATTTCAGACGACTGAAGCTTTCTTT. Its protein is CAWKRFQTTEAFF.

V is TRBV5-3 and J is TRBJ2-1; D might be TRBD2 (6 bases). TRBV5-3 is an open reading frame whose function is uncertain. Trimming stripped 4 bases from V and 10 bases from J, with 15 bases between. The CDR3 contains 13 residues. The CDR3 DNA is TGTGCCAGAAGCCCCGGGGGAAGGCACGAGCAGTTCTTC. Translated, it gives CARSPGGRHEQFF.

J is TRBJ1-5 and V is TRBV29-1; the match to TRBD1 covers 7 bases. This CDR3 has 14 amino acids. Germline assignment: CDR1 SQVTM and CDR2 ANQGSEA. J lost 1 base, V lost 7 bases, and 7 bases had no gene match. CDR3 protein: CSAMAGGSNQPQHF. CDR3 nucleotide sequence: TGCAGCGCAATGGCAGGGGGGAGCAATCAGCCCCAGCATTTT. The full variable domain, completed using reference TRBV29-1 and TRBJ1-5, is SAVISQKPSRDICQRGTSLTIQCQVDSQVTMMFWYRQQPGQSLTLIATANQGSEATYESGFVIDKFPISRPNLTFSTLTVSNMSPEDSSIYLCSAMAGGSNQPQHFGDGTRLSIL.

This clone showed up just a few times. The chain joins TRBV7-2 to TRBJ2-7, with D perhaps TRBD1 (6 bases). The CDR3 covers 14 residues. With 5 bases removed from V and 3 bases from J, the gap between germline ends came to 14 bases. Germline V gene data show CDR1 as SGHTA and CDR2 as FQGNSA. CDR3 DNA: TGTGCCAGCAGCAAACAGGGTCAACACTACGAGCAGTACTTC. This encodes CASSKQGQHYEQYF.

The CDR3 sequence is CASSLGTLLTEAFF. The CDR3 DNA reads TGTGCCAGCTCACTCGGGACACTCCTCACTGAAGCTTTCTTT. J is TRBJ1-1 and V is TRBV18; weak D call: TRBD1 (6 bases). The CDR3 is 14 residues long. Trimming stripped 4 bases from V and 4 bases from J, with 13 bases between. The V gene's germline CDR1 is KGHSH and CDR2 LQKENI.

The chain combines TRBV2 with TRBJ2-5; D perhaps matches TRBD1 (5 bases). This CDR3 region has 12 residues. Germline CDR1 is SNHLY and CDR2 is FYNNEI. The V end was cut by 8 bases, the J end by 2 bases, with 9 bases between. The CDR3 here is CASGARQETQYF. Here the CDR3 DNA reads TGTGCCAGCGGGGCGCGACAAGAGACCCAGTACTTC. The variable domain in full, with the rest retrieved from reference TRBV2 and TRBJ2-5, is EPEVTQTPSHQVTQMGQEVILRCVPISNHLYFYWYRQILGQKVEFLVSFYNNEISEKSEIFDDQFSVERPDGSNFTLKIRSTKLEDSAMYFCASGARQETQYFGPGTRLLVL.

This chain links TRBV18 with TRBJ2-1; TRBD2 agrees at 10 bases. Germline V gives CDR1 KGHSH, CDR2 LQKENI. Trimming removed 0 bases from V and 7 bases from J; junction bases left unmatched: 0. The CDR3 spans 14 residues. The CDR3 bases are TGTGCCAGCTCACCACCGGGACTAGCGAATGAGCAGTTCTTC. It specifies CASSPPGLANEQFF.

This chain uses TRBV9 with TRBJ2-7, with D tentatively TRBD1 (6 bases). Germline V gene data show CDR1 as SGDLS and CDR2 as YYNGEE. This CDR3 is built from 15 residues. Trimming left V 4 bases short and J 0 bases short, with 14 bases between. CDR3 region: CASSPEGDISYEQYF. The CDR3 nucleotides read TGTGCCAGCAGCCCCGAGGGGGACATCTCCTACGAGCAGTACTTC.

The chain has TRBV6-1 and TRBJ1-5; D may be TRBD1 (5 bases). This CDR3 spans 14 amino acids. Between the trimmed V and J ends, which lost 0 bases and 7 bases, there was a span of 10 bases. Germline lookup yields CDR1 MNHNS and CDR2 SASEGT. CDR3 sequence (DNA): TGTGCCAGCAGTGAAGCCCAGGGCGAGCAGCCCCAGCATTTT. Translation: CASSEAQGEQPQHF.

This clone was detected only a few times. The chain is built from TRBV7-9 and TRBJ1-1; D not resolved. The CDR3 has 11 residues. Trimming cost V 5 bases and J 8 bases, with 9 bases left between them. In germline, CDR1 is SEHNR, CDR2 FQNEAQ (reference sequence). The CDR3 is CASSIGREAFF. CDR3 nucleotides: TGTGCCAGCAGCATCGGACGGGAAGCTTTCTTT.

This chain uses TRBV7-2 with TRBJ1-2; D is uncertain. The CDR3 contains 13 residues. V lost 2 bases and J 5 bases, leaving 9 bases between the germline ends. Germline CDR1 reads SGHTA; CDR2 reads FQGNSA. CDR3: CASSLSTAYGYTF. CDR3 bases: TGTGCCAGCAGCTTAAGCACGGCTTATGGCTACACCTTC.

The rearrangement links TRBV11-2 to TRBJ1-2; D remains unclear. The CDR3 is 14 residues long. Germline V gene sequence: CDR1 SGHAT, CDR2 FQNNGV. The V end was cut by 0 bases, the J end by 4 bases, with 9 bases between. The DNA of the CDR3 is TGTGCCAGCAGCTTAGATCAGGTGACCTATGGCTACACCTTC. As protein: CASSLDQVTYGYTF.